The source of this T cell receptor beta chain is a study of cytomegalovirus exposure and HLA in healthy donors (dated by TCRdb to the late 2010s). Regarding the study in general: According to a later analysis, the 120 or so validation repertoires were produced on the same platform as the 666 repertoires of the first cohort. The study aimed to test whether cataloging public T cell receptors could reveal signatures of past pathogen exposure. In addition to the first cohort of roughly 700 subjects, a separate validation cohort of over 90 different subjects was used. High-throughput TCR immunosequencing, statistical association of individual TCRs with disease status, and machine learning were combined to predict cytomegalovirus infection status.

As regards this clone: Its antigen is unknown. Per-nucleotide qualities are absent, and no much larger clonotype sits a single base away.

Donors formed part of the validation cohort, which comprised 120 or so subjects and was distinct from the first cohort of 670 or so subjects. The library came from the immunoSEQ multiplex PCR assay. Under the source paper's analysis protocol: A statistical classification framework was built to diagnose cytomegalovirus status from the catalog of TCR beta chain sequences. In TCRdb, the immuneACCESS table is reduced to in-frame sequences with V and J assigned. These tables do not hold every clone; where another copy was compared, an unresolved V gene accounts for under half, and the others remain unexplained. D and trimming come from the DNA, and the V and J calls and clone size come from that table. This sample gives under 200,000 clones in total; about 96% of them show up just once. Of the sample, 0.89% falls within the top ten clones. Clipping removes 4 bases from V and 2 bases from J, with 8 as the unmatched junction base count. Counted from cysteine to phenylalanine, this CDR3 has 16 amino acids. Only the CDR3 portion is preserved as DNA: 48 bases, with reading frame beginning at the first base. Based on the germline V gene, the CDR1 and CDR2 sequences are SGDLS and YYNGEE.

Points the paper makes about the study in general: The classifier was reported to diagnose cytomegalovirus status with high specificity and sensitivity in both the original cohort and the validation cohort. Three of the identified cytomegalovirus-associated TCR beta chains were confirmed in vitro to be specific for cytomegalovirus antigens. The study gave a list of under 200 TCR beta chains associated with cytomegalovirus. The authors suggested that the approach could potentially be extended to other disease states and immunological phenotypes. Subsequent analysis determined that TCRs grouped into clusters in the first cohort also showed a tendency toward co-occurrence across the 90 to 150 validation repertoires, and approximately 94% of cluster scores exceeded 0. Most TCR sequences were seen in very few donors, while some public TCRs were found in many individuals. A later analysis had no HLA typing for the validation cohort, so co-occurrence there was scored across all 110 or so repertoires.

The sample comprised PBMCs. In this chain, TRBV9 is recombined with TRBJ2-5, and 10 junctional nucleotides match TRBD2. The receptor's source is a woman aged 18 to 35 in good health and CMV-seronegative. CDR3 reads: CASSLRIAGGQETQYF. DNA sequence: TGTGCCAGCAGCCTCCGGATAGCGGGGGGACAAGAGACCCAGTACTTC.